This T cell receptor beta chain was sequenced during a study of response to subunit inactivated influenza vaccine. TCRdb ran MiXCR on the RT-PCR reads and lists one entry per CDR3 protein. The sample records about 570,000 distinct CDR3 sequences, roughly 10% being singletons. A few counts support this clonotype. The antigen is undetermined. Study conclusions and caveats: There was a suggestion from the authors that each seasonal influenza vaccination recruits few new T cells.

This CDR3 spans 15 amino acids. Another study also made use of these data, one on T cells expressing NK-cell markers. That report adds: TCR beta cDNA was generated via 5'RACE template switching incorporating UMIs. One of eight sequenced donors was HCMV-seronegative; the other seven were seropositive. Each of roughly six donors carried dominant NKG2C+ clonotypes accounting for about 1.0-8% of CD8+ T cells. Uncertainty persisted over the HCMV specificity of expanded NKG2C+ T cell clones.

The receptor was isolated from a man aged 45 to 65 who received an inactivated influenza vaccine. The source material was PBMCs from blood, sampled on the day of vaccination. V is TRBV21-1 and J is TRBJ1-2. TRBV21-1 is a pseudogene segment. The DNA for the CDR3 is TGTGCCAGCAGCAAAGTTGGCAGCAGTAACTATGGCTACACCTTC. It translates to CASSKVGSSNYGYTF.